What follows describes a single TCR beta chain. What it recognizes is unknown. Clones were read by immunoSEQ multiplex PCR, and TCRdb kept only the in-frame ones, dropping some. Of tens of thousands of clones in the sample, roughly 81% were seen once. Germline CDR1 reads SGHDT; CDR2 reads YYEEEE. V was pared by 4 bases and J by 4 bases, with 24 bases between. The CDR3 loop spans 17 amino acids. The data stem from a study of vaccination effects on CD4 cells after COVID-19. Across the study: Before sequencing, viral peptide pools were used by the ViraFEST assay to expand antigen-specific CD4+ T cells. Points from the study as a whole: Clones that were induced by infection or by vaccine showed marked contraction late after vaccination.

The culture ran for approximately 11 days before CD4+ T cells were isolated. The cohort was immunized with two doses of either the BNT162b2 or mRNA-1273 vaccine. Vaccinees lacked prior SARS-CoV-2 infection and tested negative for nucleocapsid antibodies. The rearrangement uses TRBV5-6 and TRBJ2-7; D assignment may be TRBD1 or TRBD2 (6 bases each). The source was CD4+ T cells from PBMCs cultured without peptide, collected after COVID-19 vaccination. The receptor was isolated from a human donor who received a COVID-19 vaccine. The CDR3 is CASSLEVGGLSLYEQYV. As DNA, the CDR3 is TGTGCCAGCAGCCTGGAAGTAGGGGGGCTATCGTTGTACGAGCAGTACGTC.